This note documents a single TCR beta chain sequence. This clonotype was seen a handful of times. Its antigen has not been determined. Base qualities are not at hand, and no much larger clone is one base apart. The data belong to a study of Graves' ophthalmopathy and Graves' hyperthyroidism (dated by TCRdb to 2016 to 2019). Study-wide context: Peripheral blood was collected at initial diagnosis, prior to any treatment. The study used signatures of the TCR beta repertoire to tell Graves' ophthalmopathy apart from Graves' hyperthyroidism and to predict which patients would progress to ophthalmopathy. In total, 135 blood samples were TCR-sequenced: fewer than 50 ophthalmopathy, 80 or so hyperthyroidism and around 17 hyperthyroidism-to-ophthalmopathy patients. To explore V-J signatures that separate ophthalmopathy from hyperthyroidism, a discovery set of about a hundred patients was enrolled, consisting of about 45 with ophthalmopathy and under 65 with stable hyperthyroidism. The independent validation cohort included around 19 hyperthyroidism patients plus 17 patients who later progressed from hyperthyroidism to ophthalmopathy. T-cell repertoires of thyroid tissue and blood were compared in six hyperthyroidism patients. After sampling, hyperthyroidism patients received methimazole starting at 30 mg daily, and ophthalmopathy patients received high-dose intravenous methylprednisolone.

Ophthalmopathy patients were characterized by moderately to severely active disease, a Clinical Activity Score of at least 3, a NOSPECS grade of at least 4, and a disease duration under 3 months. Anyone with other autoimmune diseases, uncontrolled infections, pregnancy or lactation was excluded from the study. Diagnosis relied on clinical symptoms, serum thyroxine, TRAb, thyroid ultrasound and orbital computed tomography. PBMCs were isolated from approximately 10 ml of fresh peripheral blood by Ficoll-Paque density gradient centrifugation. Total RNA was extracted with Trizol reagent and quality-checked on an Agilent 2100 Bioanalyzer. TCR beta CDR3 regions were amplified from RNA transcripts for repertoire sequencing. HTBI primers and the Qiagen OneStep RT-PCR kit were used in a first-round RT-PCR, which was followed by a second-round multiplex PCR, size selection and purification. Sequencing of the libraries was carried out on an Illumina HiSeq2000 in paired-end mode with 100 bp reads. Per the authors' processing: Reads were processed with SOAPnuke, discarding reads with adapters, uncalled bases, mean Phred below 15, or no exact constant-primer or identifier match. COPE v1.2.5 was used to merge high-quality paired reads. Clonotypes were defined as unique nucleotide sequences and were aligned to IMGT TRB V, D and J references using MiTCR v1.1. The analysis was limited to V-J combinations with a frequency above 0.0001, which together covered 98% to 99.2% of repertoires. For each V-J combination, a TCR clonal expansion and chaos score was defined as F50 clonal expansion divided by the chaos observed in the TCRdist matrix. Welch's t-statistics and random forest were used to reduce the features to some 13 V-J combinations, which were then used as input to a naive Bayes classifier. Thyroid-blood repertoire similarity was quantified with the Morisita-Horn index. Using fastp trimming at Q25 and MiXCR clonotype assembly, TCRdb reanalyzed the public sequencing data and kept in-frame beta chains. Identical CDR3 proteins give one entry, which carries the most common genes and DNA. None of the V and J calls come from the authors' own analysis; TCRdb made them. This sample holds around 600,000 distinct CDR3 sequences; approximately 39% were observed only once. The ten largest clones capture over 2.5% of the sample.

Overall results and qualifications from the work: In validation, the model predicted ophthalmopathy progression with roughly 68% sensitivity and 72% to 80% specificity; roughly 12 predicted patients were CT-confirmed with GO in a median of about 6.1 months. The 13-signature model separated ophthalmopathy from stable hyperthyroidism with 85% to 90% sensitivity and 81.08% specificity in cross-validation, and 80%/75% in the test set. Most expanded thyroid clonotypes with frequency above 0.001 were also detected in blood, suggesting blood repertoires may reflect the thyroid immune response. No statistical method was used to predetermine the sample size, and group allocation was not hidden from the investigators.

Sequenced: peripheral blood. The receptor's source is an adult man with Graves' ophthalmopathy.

The DNA sequence is as follows: TGCAGTGCTAGAGATCGGCCTCCGGGACTAGCGGGGTACGAGCAGTACTTC. The resulting protein is CSARDRPPGLAGYEQYF. The V gene is TRBV20-1 and the J gene is TRBJ2-7; 13 middle bases align to TRBD2. CDR1 and CDR2, per the germline V gene (reference sequence), are DFQATT and SNEGSKA. Reading from cysteine to phenylalanine, the CDR3 counts 17 amino acids. The kept DNA is CDR3 alone, 51 bases in frame from the first base. From V the trimming removes 0 bases and from J it removes 4 bases, while the gene matches leave 9 bases of the junction unaccounted for.